Included here is one T cell receptor (beta chain) sequence, with context. TCRdb analysed the PCR reads with MiXCR anew, one entry per CDR3 protein. The sample includes about 30,000 distinct CDR3 sequences, roughly 50% of them seen just once. This specimen belongs to a study of vaccination and CD4 T cells after COVID-19. Study context: Researchers took samples from a few convalescent patients on day 14 and on days 161 to 241 after vaccination.

The germline V gene has CDR1 MRHNA and CDR2 SNTAGT. This CDR3 has 14 amino acids. V shed 6 bases, J shed 4 bases, and the junction held 3 bases outside the gene matches. Stated time point: late sampling 161 to 241 days after vaccination in a few convalescent patients. Positive tests by PCR, dated March to December 2020, predated US Alpha, Beta and Delta variants. This rearrangement joins TRBV6-4 to TRBJ2-3; 11 bases match TRBD2. The specimen comprised CD4+ T cells from blood, sampled about 7 months after SARS-CoV-2 vaccination. The clonotype originates from a human donor who had recovered from COVID-19. For the CDR3, the DNA is TGTGCCAGCAGAGCGGGACTAGCGGCAGATACGCAGTATTTT. It is translated as CASRAGLAADTQYF.